This section outlines one T cell receptor (beta chain) sequence together with its context. Its cognate antigen is unknown. The data were taken from a study of T cell responses to AZD1222 COVID-19 vaccine. Notes on the study in general: Among those given AZD1222, only five or six were seropositive at baseline.

Some clones are missing from TCRdb's copy, which holds only in-frame ones; the method was immunoSEQ multiplex PCR. Of 150,000 to 200,000 clones listed, 85% to 95% are singletons. The CDR3 covers 18 residues. Germline CDR1 SGDLS, CDR2 YYNGEE. Trimming took off 0 bases at V and 6 bases at J, with 21 bases between the two ends. The chain employs TRBV9 and TRBJ2-2; D is perhaps TRBD2 (6 bases). This clonotype was obtained from an adult in good health. The starting material was peripheral blood, obtained on day 0 of AZD1222 vaccination. The DNA for the CDR3 is TGTGCCAGCAGCGTAGAACTAGCCGGGAGTCGGGTCGCCGGGGAGCTGTTTTTT. Translating gives CASSVELAGSRVAGELFF.